This TCR beta chain was captured by sequencing in a study of T-cell reconstitution after alpha-beta-depleted transplantation in children. General study findings and limits: In patients about two months after transplant, alpha-beta T cells reportedly arose from several hundred expanded graft clones. When one year had passed after transplant, most T-cell counts and diversity came from newly produced T cells.

The CDR3 loop spans 13 amino acids. Germline assignment: CDR1 MNHNY and CDR2 SVGAGI (reference sequence). Trimming shortened V by 5 bases and J by 2 bases, and 10 bases separated the two germline ends. Preparing the TCRbeta library involved the use of unique molecular identifiers. TCRdb ran MiXCR on the PCR reads and lists one entry per CDR3 protein. The repertoire consists of around 450,000 distinct CDR3 sequences, with 15% to 20% occurring once and the leading ten covering under 30%. Comments on this clonotype: Its antigen is unknown.

This rearrangement joins TRBV6-6 to TRBJ2-7; D uncertain. The sequence was collected from a boy under two years old who had a stem cell transplant for Wiskott-Aldrich syndrome, so the T cells may come from the graft donor. Sequencing was performed on PBMCs, mostly from graft donor cells, taken 360 days after TCRalphabeta/CD19-depleted stem cell transplant. The CDR3 nucleotides read TGTGCCAGCAGTCCAATAATACCCTACGAGCAGTACTTC. It yields the protein CASSPIIPYEQYF.